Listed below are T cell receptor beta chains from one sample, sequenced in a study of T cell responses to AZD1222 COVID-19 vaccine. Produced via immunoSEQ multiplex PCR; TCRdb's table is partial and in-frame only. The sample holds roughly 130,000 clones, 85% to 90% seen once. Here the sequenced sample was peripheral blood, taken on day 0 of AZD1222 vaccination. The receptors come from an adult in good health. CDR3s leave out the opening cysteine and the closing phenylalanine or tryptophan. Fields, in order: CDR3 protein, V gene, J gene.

CDR3aa: ASSQDLAKNIQY; v_gene: TRBV4-2; j_gene: TRBJ2-4
CDR3aa: ATSRDRQENYEQY; v_gene: TRBV15; j_gene: TRBJ2-7
CDR3aa: ASSLVAGRDYGYT; v_gene: TRBV7-2; j_gene: TRBJ1-2
CDR3aa: ASTPGDSTDTQY; v_gene: TRBV9; j_gene: TRBJ2-3
CDR3aa: ASRRLSNQPQH; v_gene: TRBV6-5; j_gene: TRBJ1-5
CDR3aa: ASSQGPWPYEQY; v_gene: TRBV3-1/TRBV3-2; j_gene: TRBJ2-7
CDR3aa: ATSRDRSTNEKLF; v_gene: TRBV15; j_gene: TRBJ1-4
CDR3aa: SVLDRGLADTQY; v_gene: TRBV29-1; j_gene: TRBJ2-3
CDR3aa: SVELTGGVYGYT; v_gene: TRBV29-1; j_gene: TRBJ1-2
CDR3aa: ATSASRGGLAANEQF; v_gene: TRBV24-1; j_gene: TRBJ2-1
CDR3aa: ASSAHTGGNTEAF; v_gene: TRBV5-4; j_gene: TRBJ1-1
CDR3aa: ASSLNQGGGSAGELF; v_gene: TRBV7-3; j_gene: TRBJ2-2
CDR3aa: ASSQNTDTQY; v_gene: TRBV3-1/TRBV3-2; j_gene: TRBJ2-3
CDR3aa: ASSRDIFNSPLH; v_gene: TRBV2; j_gene: TRBJ1-6
CDR3aa: ASSVVGGSTEAF; v_gene: TRBV10-2; j_gene: TRBJ1-1